A selection of T cell receptor beta chains follows, all from one sample in a study of blood T cell repertoires in COVID-19. The assay was immunoSEQ multiplex PCR, and TCRdb's table has in-frame clones only and misses some. Found here are approximately 280,000 clones, approximately 88% of them singletons; the top ten hold 6% to 7%. Input material: PBMCs or T cells enriched from blood (not recorded which). The receptors stem from a woman in her thirties or forties who had recovered from COVID-19. Both conserved end residues are part of each CDR3. Each record gives: CDR3 DNA, CDR3 protein, clone size, J gene, V gene, D gene. A D gene is named only where the DNA matches it firmly. Part of the rows lack a size; the others show once, few, many or a class for expanded clones.

DNA: TGTGCCACCGAGGCTGGAGGGAGGTACGAGCAGTACTTC
CDR3: CATEAGGRYEQYF
size: -
J: TRBJ2-7
V: TRBV24-1
D: -

DNA: TGTGCCAGCAGCTTACTCGGGGATCTGGCGGAGACCCAGTACTTC
CDR3: CASSLLGDLAETQYF
size: -
J: TRBJ2-5
V: TRBV7-3
D: -

DNA: TGCAGCGTTGAATGGTCAGGGGGGGAAAAACTGTTTTTT
CDR3: CSVEWSGGEKLFF
size: -
J: TRBJ1-4
V: TRBV29-1
D: TRBD1

DNA: TGTGCCAGCAGAAAGGGACTAGCGGGGACCTACGAGCAGTACTTC
CDR3: CASRKGLAGTYEQYF
size: -
J: TRBJ2-7
V: TRBV28
D: TRBD2

DNA: TGTGCCAGCAGTTTATTGTACAGGCTGGACACCGGGGAGCTGTTTTTT
CDR3: CASSLLYRLDTGELFF
size: -
J: TRBJ2-2
V: TRBV28
D: -

DNA: TGTGCCACTGATAGTGAGGCCGGGGAGCTGTTTTTT
CDR3: CATDSEAGELFF
size: once
J: TRBJ2-2
V: TRBV19
D: -

DNA: TGCGCCAGCAGCCAAGACAGGGGGCCTAATGAAAAACTGTTTTTT
CDR3: CASSQDRGPNEKLFF
size: -
J: TRBJ1-4
V: TRBV4-3
D: TRBD1

DNA: TGCGCCAGCAGCTTGCAGGGGGAACAGCCCCAGCATTTT
CDR3: CASSLQGEQPQHF
size: -
J: TRBJ1-5
V: TRBV5-1
D: TRBD1

DNA: TGTGCCAGCAGTTTGAGTCAGGGGGATGATTCACCCCTCCACTTT
CDR3: CASSLSQGDDSPLHF
size: -
J: TRBJ1-6
V: TRBV28
D: TRBD1

DNA: TGTGCCAGCAGTTACCGGACTGAAGCTTTCTTT
CDR3: CASSYRTEAFF
size: once
J: TRBJ1-1
V: TRBV6-2/TRBV6-3
D: -

DNA: TGTGCCAGCAGTCCCTACCAAGAGACCCAGTACTTC
CDR3: CASSPYQETQYF
size: few
J: TRBJ2-5
V: TRBV7-2
D: -

DNA: TGTGCCAGCAGTGATGGGCCGGTAGAGACCCAGTACTTC
CDR3: CASSDGPVETQYF
size: -
J: TRBJ2-5
V: TRBV6-1
D: -

DNA: TGTGCCATCAGTGGGGTCAGGGAAGCTAGCACAGATACGCAGTATTTT
CDR3: CAISGVREASTDTQYF
size: -
J: TRBJ2-3
V: TRBV10-3
D: -

DNA: TGTGCCAGCAGCCCCCGGGGGGCAGCTAACTATGGCTACACCTTC
CDR3: CASSPRGAANYGYTF
size: -
J: TRBJ1-2
V: TRBV9
D: -